This T cell receptor beta chain was sequenced for a study of blood T cell repertoires in COVID-19. The CDR3 has 14 residues. V lost 5 bases and J lost 4, with 12 bases in between. The germline V gene encodes CDR1 MGHDK and CDR2 SYGVNS. Assay used: immunoSEQ multiplex PCR; TCRdb lists only in-frame clones, some missing. The sample holds fewer than 80,000 clones, around 86% seen once. The chain is built from TRBV25-1 and TRBJ1-5; weak D call: TRBD1 (6 bases). Material: peripheral blood. The clonotype originates from a man aged 65 to 79 with acute or convalescent COVID-19. CDR3: CASSSGVWNQPQHF. DNA for the CDR3: TGTGCCAGCAGTTCAGGGGTTTGGAATCAGCCCCAGCATTTT.